This entry lists 2 T cell receptor beta chains sequenced from one sample in a study of spatial heterogeneity in lung cancer. MiXCR was run by TCRdb on the 5' RACE reads, yielding one entry per CDR3 protein. Seen here are roughly 120,000 distinct CDR3 sequences, 12% observed once, and the top ten hold over 15%. Time point denoted: blood at routine non-recurrence follow-up after resection. Sequencing covered unsorted whole RNA taken from tumor, nontumor lung or frozen PBMC. Sequenced here: PBMCs, sampled at follow-up. The receptor source for this set is a male donor with early-stage non-small cell lung cancer.

This clonotype has a single count. The V call is TRBV28, the J call TRBJ2-7, with D maybe TRBD2 (6 bases). Germline loops: CDR1 MDHEN, CDR2 SYDVKM. V was clipped by 4 bases and J by 0 bases, with 19 bases between them. This CDR3 region has 17 residues. CDR3 protein: CASSSPGLRASSYEQYF. The CDR3 nucleotides are TGTGCCAGCAGTTCTCCGGGACTGAGAGCTAGCTCCTACGAGCAGTACTTC.

The chain links TRBV20-1 to TRBJ2-2; a weak D match, TRBD1 (5 bases). Germline V gene sequence: CDR1 DFQATT, CDR2 SNEGSKA (reference sequence). V was shortened by 5 bases and J by 1 base, with 14 bases between the two germline ends. The CDR3 totals 15 residues. The DNA of the CDR3 is TGCAGTGCTCACCCCATAACAGGGAACACCGGGGAGCTGTTTTTT. It yields the protein CSAHPITGNTGELFF.